This TCR beta chain was identified in a study of T cell changes during pregnancy in multiple sclerosis. The junction had 2 bases not matched to a gene; V was cut back by 4 bases and J by 0 bases. Germline V gene data show CDR1 as SGDLS and CDR2 as YYNGEE. There are 15 residues in the CDR3. Here immunoSEQ multiplex PCR was the method, and the copy in TCRdb shows in-frame clones only, minus some. The profile shows roughly 40,000 clones, around 90% of them singletons. The material sequenced was CD8+ T cells from peripheral blood mononuclear cells, taken in the first trimester of pregnancy. The rearrangement uses TRBV9 and TRBJ1-3, with 9 bases aligning to TRBD1. This clonotype was obtained from a female donor with multiple sclerosis, enrolled in a pregnancy study. For the CDR3, the DNA is TGTGCCAGCAGCCAGACAGGGGGCTCTGGAAACACCATATATTTT. This encodes CASSQTGGSGNTIYF.